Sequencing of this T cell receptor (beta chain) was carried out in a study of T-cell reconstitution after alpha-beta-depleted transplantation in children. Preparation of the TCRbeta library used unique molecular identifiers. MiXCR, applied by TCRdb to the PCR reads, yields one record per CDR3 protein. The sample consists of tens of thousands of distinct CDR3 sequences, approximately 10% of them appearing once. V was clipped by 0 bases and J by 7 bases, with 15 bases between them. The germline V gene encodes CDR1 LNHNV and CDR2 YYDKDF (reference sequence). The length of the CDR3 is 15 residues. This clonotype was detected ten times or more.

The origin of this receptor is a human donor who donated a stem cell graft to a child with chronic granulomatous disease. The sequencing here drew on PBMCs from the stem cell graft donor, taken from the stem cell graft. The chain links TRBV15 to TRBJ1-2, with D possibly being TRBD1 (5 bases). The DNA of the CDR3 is TGTGCCACCAGCAGAGATCCCGGGGGGGTCGGTGGCTACACCTTC. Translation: CATSRDPGGVGGYTF.